The rows below give T cell receptor beta chains drawn from one sample of a study of blood T cell repertoires in COVID-19. Repertoires were generated with immunoSEQ multiplex PCR, while TCRdb's copy carries only in-frame clones and drops some. The data show around 100,000 clones, about 85% seen once. The sequenced sample was peripheral blood. The source of these receptors is a man aged 35-49 years with acute or convalescent COVID-19. The CDR3 runs from the conserved cysteine through the conserved F or W. D genes are given only for firm matches. Expanded clones are given a class, and other clones once, few, many or no size at all.

d_gene	abundance	v_gene	j_gene	CDR3nt	CDR3aa
.	.	TRBV7-6	TRBJ2-7	TGTGCCAGCAGCAAATATCAGGGCCCGTCCGACGAGCAGTACTTC	CASSKYQGPSDEQYF
.	.	TRBV2	TRBJ2-2	TGTGCCAGCAGTGCTGCTCGCGGGGGCCCCACCGGGGAGCTGTTTTTT	CASSAARGGPTGELFF
TRBD1	few	TRBV5-1	TRBJ2-2	TGCGCCAGCAGCTTTACAGGGGCAACGTCCGGGGAGCTGTTTTTT	CASSFTGATSGELFF
.	.	TRBV10-3	TRBJ1-2	TGTGCCATCAGTGAATACGAGGCATCCGGCTATGGCTACACCTTC	CAISEYEASGYGYTF
TRBD1	few	TRBV7-9	TRBJ2-3	TGTGCCAGCAGCTTAGCGGGGACAGGGTACACAGATACGCAGTATTTT	CASSLAGTGYTDTQYF
TRBD1	once	TRBV9	TRBJ2-7	TGTGCCAGCAGCGTAGCTGGGACAGGGGGTTCCTACGAGCAGTACTTC	CASSVAGTGGSYEQYF
TRBD2	once	TRBV18	TRBJ2-7	TGTGCCAGCTCACCACCGGCGGGGGGGCTCCACGAGCAGTACTTC	CASSPPAGGLHEQYF
.	.	TRBV5-6	TRBJ2-5	TGTGCCAGCAGCTTAGCACAAGAGACCCAGTACTTC	CASSLAQETQYF
.	.	TRBV21-1	TRBJ1-5	TGTGCCAGCAGCAAATTAGCGAATCAGCCCCAGCATTTT	CASSKLANQPQHF
TRBD1	.	TRBV7-2	TRBJ2-3	TGTGCCAGCATTCTAGCAGGGGGAATGGATACGCAGTATTTT	CASILAGGMDTQYF
TRBD1	.	TRBV5-1	TRBJ2-5	TGCGCCAGCAGCCGAAAGGACAGGGGGCCCCAAGAGACCCAGTACTTC	CASSRKDRGPQETQYF
TRBD2	.	TRBV6-4	TRBJ2-2	TGTGCCAGCAGTCCCAGCGGGGGAGTCACCGGGGAGCTGTTTTTT	CASSPSGGVTGELFF
.	.	TRBV9	TRBJ2-1	TGTGCCAGCAGCGTAGCTATAGCGAGTGAGCAGTTCTTC	CASSVAIASEQFF
.	.	TRBV27	TRBJ2-5	TGTGCCAGCACCGGGAATGCACAAGAGACCCAGTACTTC	CASTGNAQETQYF
.	.	TRBV5-8	TRBJ1-1	TGTGCCAGCAGCTTGTTCCGGGGGAACACTGAAGCTTTCTTT	CASSLFRGNTEAFF
.	.	TRBV5-8	TRBJ2-7	TGTGCCAGCAGCTTGACAGGGTTGGGCGAGCAGTACTTC	CASSLTGLGEQYF
.	.	TRBV24-1	TRBJ2-1	TGTGCCACCAGTATCTCGGGGGATGAGCAGTTCTTC	CATSISGDEQFF
.	.	TRBV5-5	TRBJ2-3	TGTGCCAGCAGCTCCCGGACAGACCTGGAGACAGATACGCAGTATTTT	CASSSRTDLETDTQYF
.	once	TRBV7-6	TRBJ1-5	TGTGCCAGCAGCTCAACAGGGAATCTGGAAGGCAATCAGCCCCAGCATTTT	CASSSTGNLEGNQPQHF
.	few	TRBV30	TRBJ2-2	TGTGCCTGGAAGGTTCAGGGCACCGGGGAGCTGTTTTTT	CAWKVQGTGELFF
TRBD1	many	TRBV24-1	TRBJ2-5	TGTGCCACCAGTGATCCTCCAGGGGGGACAGGAGGGGAGACCCAGTACTTC	CATSDPPGGTGGETQYF
TRBD1	few	TRBV27	TRBJ2-6	TGTGCCAGCAGTAAACAACCGGGACAGTCCTCTGGGGCCAACGTCCTGACTTTC	CASSKQPGQSSGANVLTF
TRBD1	.	TRBV30	TRBJ1-1	TGTGCCTGGAGTGCTACGGACAGGGCAAACACTGAAGCTTTCTTT	CAWSATDRANTEAFF
TRBD1	.	TRBV6-5	TRBJ2-5	TGTGCCAGCAGCCAAAGGACAGGGTGGGAGACCCAGTACTTC	CASSQRTGWETQYF
TRBD2	.	TRBV5-1	TRBJ2-3	TGCGCCAGCAGCTCCACCGGGACTAGCCAGGCGGATACGCAGTATTTT	CASSSTGTSQADTQYF
TRBD1	.	TRBV7-9	TRBJ2-1	TGTGCCAGCAGCCGATTAACAGGGGTCACATACAATGAGCAGTTCTTC	CASSRLTGVTYNEQFF
.	.	TRBV5-1	TRBJ1-1	TGCGCCAGCAGCTTTAAGACATCCTTAGAAGCTTTCTTT	CASSFKTSLEAFF
TRBD1	.	TRBV19	TRBJ2-4	TGTGCCAGTATAGGACAGGGGGGAGCCAAAAACATTCAGTACTTC	CASIGQGGAKNIQYF
.	.	TRBV7-2	TRBJ1-1	TGTGCCAGCAGCTTCTTCAACACTGAAGCTTTCTTT	CASSFFNTEAFF
.	.	TRBV6-5	TRBJ2-1	TGTGCCAGCAGTTCAGGGTGGCAGACCTACAATGAGCAGTTCTTC	CASSSGWQTYNEQFF
TRBD2	once	TRBV7-9	TRBJ2-3	TGTGCCAGCAGCGTAGCGGGGGGGCTAACAGATACGCAGTATTTT	CASSVAGGLTDTQYF
.	.	TRBV5-4	TRBJ2-7	TGTGCCAGCAGCTTGGAACCCAGGGGCGGCGAGCAGTACTTC	CASSLEPRGGEQYF
TRBD2	.	TRBV7-2	TRBJ2-3	TGTGCCAGCAGCTTAGCGGGACTAGCGGGTAGCACAGATACGCAGTATTTT	CASSLAGLAGSTDTQYF
TRBD2	.	TRBV4-1	TRBJ2-3	TGCGCCAGTACACTAGCGGGGGGCACAGATACGCAGTATTTT	CASTLAGGTDTQYF
TRBD1	.	TRBV18	TRBJ1-4	TGTGCCAGCTCACAGACAGGGGAGAATGAAAAACTGTTTTTT	CASSQTGENEKLFF
.	once	TRBV24-1	TRBJ2-2	TGTGCCACCAGTGTCGGGGGATCGAACACCGGGGAGCTGTTTTTT	CATSVGGSNTGELFF
.	.	TRBV5-5	TRBJ2-7	TGTGCCAGCAGCTTGGTGCTGGGCGGGGTATACGAGCAGTACTTC	CASSLVLGGVYEQYF